The 2 T cell receptor beta chains in this list originate from one sample, sequenced in a study of tissue T cells after allogeneic stem cell transplantation. Sequencing used immunoSEQ multiplex PCR; TCRdb keeps in-frame clones, though not all of them. In the table there are roughly 3,000 clones, 45% to 60% of which are singletons. The time point here: mouse harvest day 14 after allogeneic transplant. Each mouse received 10^7 T-cell-depleted marrow cells plus 10^6 splenic CD5+ T cells by tail vein. The material sequenced was gut tissue. The receptors derive from a female BALB/c mouse given C57BL/6 T cells with graft-versus-host disease after an allogeneic hematopoietic cell transplant.

This clone was observed a handful of times. Mouse gene names apply. The CDR3 end lies 1 residue beyond the end of the read and is filled in from the germline J gene. This rearrangement joins TRBV3 to TRBJ2-3; D is ambiguous. Trimming shortened V by 5 bases and J by 2 bases, and 5 bases separated the two germline ends. Germline-derived CDR1 and CDR2 are SNHLY and FYNGKV (reference sequence). The CDR3 is 12 amino acids. Here the CDR3 reads CASSASAETLYF. The part of the CDR3 DNA that was read is TGTGCCAGCAGCGCATCTGCAGAAACGCTGTAT.

This clone was counted only a few times. Gene names are mouse gene names. The CDR3 end is not reached by the read, which stops 1 residue before it; the germline J gene fills it in. The genes are TRBV3 and TRBJ1-4; the D is unclear. Germline V gene data show CDR1 as SNHLY and CDR2 as FYNGKV (reference sequence). V lost 5 bases and J lost 1, with 8 bases in between. This CDR3 has 14 residues. This CDR3 reads CASSLQSSNERLFF. Partial CDR3 DNA: TGTGCCAGCAGCCTACAGAGTTCCAACGAAAGATTATTT.